These 25 T cell receptor beta chains share one sample of origin, sequenced in a study of cytomegalovirus exposure and HLA in healthy donors. PCR used 60 Vbeta primers and 13 Jbeta primers. Profiled with immunoSEQ multiplex PCR; TCRdb holds only in-frame clones, not every one. This sample yields about 88,000 clones, of which 80% to 90% are seen a single time; less than 2.5% belongs to the top ten. Input material: PBMCs. Source of these receptors: a young man in good health and CMV-seronegative.

The chain carries TRBV7-9 and TRBJ1-2; D unclear. CDR3 size: 13 residues. V was cut by 6 bases and J by 6 bases, with 14 bases left in between. Germline CDR1 and CDR2: SEHNR and FQNEAQ (reference sequence). The CDR3: CASSRREDDGYTF. Written as DNA, the CDR3 is TGTGCCAGCAGTCGACGGGAAGACGATGGCTACACCTTC.

The genes are TRBV6-1 and TRBJ2-3, with 9 bases that match TRBD2. Germline V lookup: CDR1 MNHNS, CDR2 SASEGT. The CDR3 contains 17 residues. Trimming took 3 bases from V and 4 from J; bases not matched to a gene: 11. The CDR3 spells CASSEIFSGSSPDTQYF. The CDR3 DNA is TGTGCCAGCAGTGAGATCTTTAGCGGGAGTTCCCCAGATACGCAGTATTTT.

The V gene is TRBV5-5, the J gene TRBJ2-1; 11 nucleotides line up with TRBD2. Germline trimming cut 3 bases from V and 9 bases from J; bases unmatched to any gene: 11. The CDR3 is 16 amino acids. The V gene's germline CDR1 is SGHKS and CDR2 YYEKEE (reference sequence). The CDR3, as DNA: TGTGCCAGCAGCTCCGGACTAGCGGGTAGTAGTAGTGAGCAGTTCTTC. Residues: CASSSGLAGSSSEQFF.

The gene calls are TRBV6-1 and TRBJ1-5, with 8 positions matching TRBD1. CDR1 and CDR2 from the germline V gene are MNHNS and SASEGT. This CDR3 has 15 residues. V trimming: 0 bases; J trimming: 6 bases; junction bases outside the gene matches: 4. In DNA form, the CDR3 reads TGTGCCAGCAGTGAAGCGGCAGGGGGCACTCAGCCCCAGCATTTT. Amino acids: CASSEAAGGTQPQHF.

V and J are TRBV7-2 and TRBJ2-2; 7 bases map to TRBD2. The trim removed 1 base at V and 5 bases at J, leaving 4 bases unmatched. Germline V gene sequence: CDR1 SGHTA, CDR2 FQGNSA. The CDR3 covers 15 residues. This CDR3 reads CASSLGASGTGELFF. DNA of the CDR3: TGTGCCAGCAGCTTAGGGGCTAGCGGTACCGGGGAGCTGTTTTTT.

This rearrangement joins TRBV7-2 to TRBJ2-3; 8 bases are a match to TRBD1. Germline loops: CDR1 SGHTA, CDR2 FQGNSA. The V segment lost 5 bases and the J segment 4 bases; nucleotides outside the gene matches: 11. The CDR3 length is 16 residues. The CDR3 nucleotides read TGTGCCAGCAGCACGACACCGGACAGGGTTTCAGATACGCAGTATTTT. This encodes CASSTTPDRVSDTQYF. The full variable domain, completed using reference TRBV7-2 and TRBJ2-3, is GAGVSQSPSNKVTEKGKDVELRCDPISGHTALYWYRQSLGQGLEFLIYFQGNSAPDKSGLPSDRFSAERTGGSVSTLTIQRTQQEDSAVYLCASSTTPDRVSDTQYFGPGTRLTVL.

This clone was seen once. The chain recombines TRBV7-2 with TRBJ2-5, with TRBD1 matching 9 bases. The DNA end is more similar to TRBJ2-7, so the J call may be wrong. CDR3 length: 15 residues. Looked up from germline, CDR1 is SGHTA and CDR2 is FQGNSA. The CDR3 is CASSGTGTGSYEQYF. For the CDR3, the DNA is TGTGCCAGCAGCGGAACCGGGACAGGGTCCTACGAGCAGTACTTC.

V gene TRBV28 combines with J gene TRBJ1-2, with unresolved D. V was pared by 3 bases and J by 7 bases, with 9 bases between. This CDR3 contains 12 residues. Germline V gene sequence: CDR1 MDHEN, CDR2 SYDVKM. CDR3 sequence reads: CASSFGQSGYTF. The CDR3, as DNA: TGTGCCAGCAGTTTTGGGCAGAGTGGCTACACCTTC.

This chain links TRBV14 with TRBJ2-4, with 7 nucleotides matching TRBD2. The germline gives CDR1 SGHDN, CDR2 FVKESK. This CDR3 comprises 15 residues. With 4 bases clipped from V and 4 bases from J, the junction kept 7 bases outside the gene matches. The chain's CDR3 is CASSPRGGPKNIQYF. The CDR3 DNA reads as TGTGCCAGCAGCCCGCGGGGAGGGCCAAAAAACATTCAGTACTTC.

The chain joins TRBV5-1 to TRBJ2-7; 15 bases align to TRBD2. The CDR3 sequence is 17 residues long. Germline V gene sequence: CDR1 SGHRS, CDR2 YFSETQ. With 4 bases clipped from V and 7 bases from J, the junction kept 12 bases outside the gene matches. CDR3 sequence (DNA): TGCGCCAGCAGCACGCAGTCCGGACTAGCGGGAGGGAGGGAGCAGTACTTC. This gives the protein CASSTQSGLAGGREQYF. The complete variable domain, with remaining parts taken from reference TRBV5-1 and TRBJ2-7, reads KAGVTQTPRYLIKTRGQQVTLSCSPISGHRSVSWYQQTPGQGLQFLFEYFSETQRNKGNFPGRFSGRQFSNSRSEMNVSTLELGDSALYLCASSTQSGLAGGREQYFGPGTRLTVT.

The chain couples TRBV27 to TRBJ2-4; 8 bases line up with TRBD1. The CDR3 is 15 residues long. Germline values: CDR1 MNHEY, CDR2 SMNVEV (reference sequence). V trimming: 4 bases; J trimming: 3 bases; junction bases outside the gene matches: 5. CDR3 sequence (DNA): TGTGCCAGCAGTTCCATCAGGGGGCGCAAAAACATTCAGTACTTC. It yields the protein CASSSIRGRKNIQYF.

In nucleotides, the CDR3 is TGTGCCATCAGTGAGTCGTCCGCGGAGTTGAACACTGAAGCTTTCTTT. This gives the protein CAISESSAELNTEAFF. This chain uses TRBV10-3 with TRBJ1-1; D is undetermined. The CDR3 is 16 amino acids. Trimming removed 0 bases from V and 0 bases from J, with 11 bases in between. Germline V gene data show CDR1 as ENHRY and CDR2 as SYGVKD.

J is TRBJ1-3 and V is TRBV11-2; possibly TRBD1 for D (6 bases). Trimming left V 0 bases short and J 2 bases short, with 14 bases between. The CDR3 spans 17 residues. Germline loops: CDR1 SGHAT, CDR2 FQNNGV. The CDR3 spells CASSLDPGHRAGNTIYF. CDR3 DNA: TGTGCCAGCAGCTTAGATCCGGGCCACAGGGCTGGAAACACCATATATTTT.

The chain's CDR3 is CASRGEGGGSGANVLTF. The CDR3 DNA is TGCGCCAGCAGGGGGGAGGGGGGGGGTTCTGGGGCCAACGTCCTGACTTTC. The chain employs TRBV10-1 and TRBJ2-6; D may be TRBD2 (7 bases). Trimming removed 6 bases at V and 1 base at J, with 16 bases between. This CDR3 is 17 amino acids long. Germline V gives CDR1 WNHNN, CDR2 SYGVQD (reference sequence).

The V gene is TRBV4-3, the J gene TRBJ2-5; D is unclear. In germline, CDR1 is LGHNA, CDR2 YSLEER. Trimming left V 1 base short and J 5 bases short, with 17 bases between. This CDR3 spans 16 amino acids. CDR3 loop: CASSQVPAGLGETQYF. The CDR3 nucleotides are TGCGCCAGCAGCCAAGTTCCGGCAGGCCTTGGGGAGACCCAGTACTTC.

V usage is TRBV5-8 and J usage is TRBJ2-2; 14 bases are a match to TRBD2. This CDR3 has 18 amino acids. Germline V CDR1 and CDR2: SGHTS, YDEGEE. V trimming: 6 bases; J trimming: 1 base; junction bases outside the gene matches: 8. The CDR3 spells CASTKGTSGSGNTGELFF. The CDR3 DNA sequence: TGTGCCAGCACCAAAGGGACTAGCGGGAGTGGGAACACCGGGGAGCTGTTTTTT.

This clone was recorded a few times. V is TRBV28 and J is TRBJ2-2; 7 nucleotides match TRBD2. Germline CDR1 and CDR2: MDHEN and SYDVKM. Trimming cost V 5 bases and J 6 bases; bases outside gene matches: 9. There are 15 residues in the CDR3. The CDR3 loop is CASSPTWGGAGELFF. The CDR3 DNA is TGTGCCAGCAGTCCCACTTGGGGGGGGGCCGGGGAGCTGTTTTTT.

DNA for the CDR3: TGCGCCAGCAGCTTGGGTGGATCTAGCGGGAGCAATACCTACGAGCAGTACTTC. Translating gives CASSLGGSSGSNTYEQYF. V usage is TRBV5-1 and J usage is TRBJ2-7; 10 bases agree with TRBD2. Looked up from germline, CDR1 is SGHRS and CDR2 is YFSETQ. The length of the CDR3 is 18 residues. The V gene end was trimmed by 0 bases and the J gene end by 2 bases; junction bases not matched to a gene: 11.

V is TRBV7-3 and J is TRBJ1-2; D is ambiguous. The germline gives CDR1 SGHTA, CDR2 FQGTGA. The ends were cut back, 5 bases at V and 0 bases at J, with 7 bases in the middle. The CDR3 extends over 13 amino acids. CDR3 DNA sequence: TGTGCCAGCAGCAGCGGGCCTAACTATGGCTACACCTTC. As protein: CASSSGPNYGYTF.

This chain uses TRBV27 with TRBJ1-2; 7 bases line up with TRBD1. The length of the CDR3 is 15 residues. Looked up from germline, CDR1 is MNHEY and CDR2 is SMNVEV (reference sequence). V lost 5 bases, J lost 4 bases, and 10 bases stayed unmatched. CDR3 sequence reads: CASSPRYRGIYGYTF. The CDR3 DNA follows: TGTGCCAGCAGTCCCCGGTACAGGGGCATCTATGGCTACACCTTC.

The chain combines TRBV25-1 with TRBJ2-7; maybe TRBD1 (6 bases). Germline assignment: CDR1 MGHDK and CDR2 SYGVNS. The CDR3 totals 14 residues. Trimming took 7 bases from V and 6 from J, leaving 19 bases between them. CDR3 sequence (DNA): TGTGCCAGCACCCCGACAGGAATTCGCAGCGAGCAGTACTTC. Its protein is CASTPTGIRSEQYF.

The chain employs TRBV6-5 and TRBJ2-1, with 7 bases that match TRBD2. The length of the CDR3 is 14 residues. Trimming removed 5 bases from V and 7 bases from J; junction bases left unmatched: 8. Germline values: CDR1 MNHEY, CDR2 SVGAGI. CDR3 residues: CASSLRGLMNEQFF. CDR3 nucleotide sequence: TGTGCCAGCAGTCTGCGGGGACTAATGAATGAGCAGTTCTTC.

As to this clone: Additional DNA sequences in this sample encode the identical CDR3. CDR3 in DNA: TGCGCCAGCAGTCTACCCTCCTACGAGCAGTACTTC. This codes for CASSLPSYEQYF. The chain couples TRBV5-1 to TRBJ2-7; D is uncertain. From germline, CDR1 is SGHRS and CDR2 YFSETQ. Trimming cost V 5 bases and J 0 bases, with 6 bases left between them. This CDR3 has 12 residues.

The chain combines TRBV7-2 with TRBJ2-7; unclear D gene. V shed 1 base and J shed 0 bases, with 7 bases lying between them. The germline V gene encodes CDR1 SGHTA and CDR2 FQGNSA. The CDR3 is 14 amino acids. DNA of the CDR3: TGTGCCAGCAGCTTAGGGGCCTCCTCCTACGAGCAGTACTTC. Residues: CASSLGASSYEQYF.

The chain couples TRBV5-1 to TRBJ2-7, with D tentatively TRBD2 (6 bases). The CDR3 is 13 residues long. In germline, CDR1 is SGHRS, CDR2 YFSETQ. Trimming shortened V by 5 bases and J by 7 bases, and 16 bases separated the two germline ends. CDR3 in amino acids: CASRASAAREQYF. The DNA for the CDR3 is TGCGCCAGCAGGGCTAGCGCGGCGAGAGAGCAGTACTTC.